Below, 4 T cell receptor beta chains from the same sample are listed, as sequenced in a study of blood T cell repertoires in COVID-19. Assay: immunoSEQ multiplex PCR; the TCRdb copy retains only in-frame clones and omits some. The table records 260,000 or so clones, over 70% of them present only once. Sequenced sample: peripheral blood. These TCRs come from a man older than 75 with acute or convalescent COVID-19.

This clone was counted a single time. V usage is TRBV19 and J usage is TRBJ1-6; TRBD1 matches at 7 bases. Germline V gene sequence: CDR1 LNHDA, CDR2 SQIVND (reference sequence). The CDR3 totals 16 residues. V lost 1 base and J lost 9; bases outside the gene matches: 9. The DNA for the CDR3 is TGTGCCAGTAGTATAGGCCGTTGGACAGGCTCTTCACCCCTCCACTTT. Translation gives CASSIGRWTGSSPLHF. Full variable domain (missing parts from reference TRBV19 and TRBJ1-6): DGGITQSPKYLFRKEGQNVTLSCEQNLNHDAMYWYRQDPGQGLRLIYYSQIVNDFQKGDIAEGYSVSREKKESFPLTVTSAQKNPTAFYLCASSIGRWTGSSPLHFGNGTRLTVT.

This chain joins TRBV13 and TRBJ2-5; TRBD1 matches 7 bases. CDR3 length equals 14 residues. V shed 3 bases, J shed 5 bases, and the junction held 6 bases outside the gene matches. Germline values: CDR1 PRHDT, CDR2 FYEKMQ (reference sequence). The CDR3 nucleotides read TGTGCCAGCAGCTTTAAGACAGGGCGGGAGACCCAGTACTTC. Translated: CASSFKTGRETQYF.

The chain carries TRBV10-3 and TRBJ2-1; 12 bases match TRBD2. Per germline, CDR1 ENHRY and CDR2 SYGVKD. Trimming at V came to 3 bases and at J to 10 bases, leaving 4 bases not matched to a gene. The CDR3 has 14 amino acids. This chain's CDR3 is CAISESSGRGEQFF. CDR3 nucleotide sequence: TGTGCCATCAGTGAATCTAGCGGGAGGGGGGAGCAGTTCTTC.

The gene calls are TRBV11-2 and TRBJ2-1, with 7 nucleotides matching TRBD1. The CDR3 is 14 residues long. Germline trimming cut 5 bases from V and 8 bases from J; bases unmatched to any gene: 9. Per germline, CDR1 SGHAT and CDR2 FQNNGV. The CDR3 DNA reads as TGTGCCAGCAGCCAAACCAGGACAGGTGATGAGCAGTTCTTC. Amino acid sequence: CASSQTRTGDEQFF.